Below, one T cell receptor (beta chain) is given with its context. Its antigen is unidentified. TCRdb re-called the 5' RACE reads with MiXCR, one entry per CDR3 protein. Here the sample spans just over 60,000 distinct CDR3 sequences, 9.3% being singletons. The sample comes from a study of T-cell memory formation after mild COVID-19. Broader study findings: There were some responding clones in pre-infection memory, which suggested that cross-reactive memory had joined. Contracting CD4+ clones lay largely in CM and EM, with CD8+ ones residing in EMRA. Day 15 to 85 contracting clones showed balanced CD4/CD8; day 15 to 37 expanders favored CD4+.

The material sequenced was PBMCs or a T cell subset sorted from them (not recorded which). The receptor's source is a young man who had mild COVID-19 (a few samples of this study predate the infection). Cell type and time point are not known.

The DNA of the CDR3 is TGCGCCAGCAGCCAAGATTTAAGGAACTATGGCTACACCTTC. Protein sequence: CASSQDLRNYGYTF. The chain carries TRBV4-1 and TRBJ1-2; the D is unclear. V lost 0 bases, J lost 2 bases, and 7 bases lay in between. Germline lookup yields CDR1 MGHRA and CDR2 YSYEKL. The length of the CDR3 is 14 residues.